This section outlines one T cell receptor (beta chain) sequence together with its context. Its antigen is unknown. The donors gave bone marrow, and they were healthy. Losses at the gene ends were 4 bases for V and 4 bases for J; bases not matched to a gene: 7. CDR3 length: 15 amino acids. Germline loops: CDR1 MNHEY, CDR2 SVGAGI. In the PCR, 60 Vbeta and 13 Jbeta primers were used. Assay: immunoSEQ multiplex PCR; the TCRdb copy retains only in-frame clones and omits some. The sample holds fewer than 200,000 clones, about 69% seen once. This record comes from a study of cytomegalovirus exposure and HLA in healthy donors. Whole-study findings and limits: Investigators reported 150 to 200 TCR beta chains as tied to cytomegalovirus. HLA alleles were associated with 15,000 to 20,000 TCR beta sequences in a later analysis at 0.05 false discovery rate.

The V and J genes are TRBV6-5 and TRBJ1-2, with 9 bases identical to TRBD1. Sequenced input: PBMCs. This clonotype was obtained from a human donor in good health. Written as DNA, the CDR3 is TGTGCCAGCAGTTCCACAGGGGGCGCGGGCTATGGCTACACCTTC. Protein sequence: CASSSTGGAGYGYTF.